This entry lists 10 T cell receptor beta chains sequenced from one sample in a study of blood T cell repertoires in COVID-19. Profiling relied on immunoSEQ multiplex PCR, and the TCRdb table lists in-frame clones only, not all of them. The table shows tens of thousands of clones, with about 87% occurring only once. The sample taken for sequencing was peripheral blood. These receptors were collected from a man between 35 and 55 years old with acute or convalescent COVID-19.

V usage is TRBV5-1 and J usage is TRBJ1-1; a possible D gene is TRBD1 (6 bases). V was cut by 0 bases and J by 7 bases, with 13 bases left in between. CDR1 and CDR2 (germline): SGHRS, YFSETQ. The CDR3 runs to 14 residues. CDR3: CASSLARGSDEAFF. Here the CDR3 DNA reads TGCGCCAGCAGCTTGGCTAGGGGGAGCGATGAAGCTTTCTTT.

The rearrangement uses TRBV9 and TRBJ1-3; D is undetermined. In germline, CDR1 is SGDLS, CDR2 YYNGEE. The CDR3 loop spans 16 amino acids. Trimming left V 2 bases short and J 0 bases short, with 12 bases between. The CDR3: CASSVSPDLSGNTIYF. In nucleotides, the CDR3 is TGTGCCAGCAGCGTCTCTCCAGATCTCTCTGGAAACACCATATATTTT.

The rearrangement joins TRBV14 to TRBJ2-1; D unclear. Germline-derived CDR1 and CDR2 are SGHDN and FVKESK. Trimming stripped 1 base from V and 4 bases from J, with 17 bases between. The CDR3 has 17 residues. CDR3 sequence reads: CASSQVVGAGVYNEQFF. The CDR3 nucleotides read TGTGCCAGCAGCCAAGTAGTCGGAGCCGGCGTTTACAATGAGCAGTTCTTC.

About this clone itself: A read error may account for a junction end that differs from germline. This sequence joins TRBV14 and TRBJ2-7, with TRBD1 identical over 8 bases. The CDR3 covers 13 residues. Per the germline V gene, CDR1 is SGHDN and CDR2 is FVKESK. The CDR3 DNA reads as TGTGCCAGCAGCCATTTTAGGACAGGGTTCTTTTTTTTC. It translates to CASSHFRTGFFFF.

The CDR3 spells CSASLAEVNNEQFF. CDR3 in DNA: TGCAGTGCGAGTCTAGCGGAGGTAAACAATGAGCAGTTCTTC. V usage is TRBV20-1 and J usage is TRBJ2-1, with 7 bases aligning to TRBD2. Germline V lookup: CDR1 DFQATT, CDR2 SNEGSKA (reference sequence). The length of the CDR3 is 14 residues. The junction had 10 bases not matched to a gene; V was cut back by 6 bases and J by 5 bases.

J is TRBJ1-6 and V is TRBV5-1; 7 nucleotides agree with TRBD1. V lost 4 bases to trimming and J lost 2 bases; unmatched junction nucleotides: 9. The CDR3 runs 17 residues. CDR1 SGHRS and CDR2 YFSETQ come from the germline V gene. The CDR3 here is CASSPENRGTYNSPLHF. The CDR3 coding sequence is TGCGCCAGCAGCCCAGAGAACAGGGGAACCTATAATTCACCCCTCCACTTT.

The chain carries TRBV2 and TRBJ2-5; TRBD2 might be the D (6 bases). CDR1 and CDR2 (germline): SNHLY, FYNNEI. V dropped 7 bases and J dropped 4 bases, with 13 bases sitting between them. The CDR3 runs to 13 residues. As DNA, the CDR3 is TGTGCCAGCAATCCGGGGGTAGGAGAGACCCAGTACTTC. Translation: CASNPGVGETQYF.

V gene TRBV6-5 combines with J gene TRBJ2-5; the D gene is possibly TRBD1 (6 bases). Germline V gene lookup returns CDR1 MNHEY and CDR2 SVGAGI. The ends were cut back, 0 bases at V and 4 bases at J, with 9 bases in the middle. The CDR3 consists of 14 residues. CDR3 nucleotide sequence: TGTGCCAGCAGTTACTCGAGGGGGACAGAGACCCAGTACTTC. Amino acid sequence: CASSYSRGTETQYF.

This clone turned up a few times. In DNA form, the CDR3 reads TGTGCCAGTAGTATAGCCCCCGGGACAGGTGAAGCTTTCTTT. As protein: CASSIAPGTGEAFF. V usage is TRBV19 and J usage is TRBJ1-1; 8 bases are shared with TRBD1. CDR1 and CDR2 (germline): LNHDA, SQIVND (reference sequence). With V trimmed by 1 base and J by 7 bases, 5 bases remained unmatched. The CDR3 has 14 residues.

This clone was seen a single time. The V and J genes are TRBV6-6 and TRBJ1-2; 8 bases are a match to TRBD1. Per germline, CDR1 MNHNY and CDR2 SVGAGI (reference sequence). Trimming at V came to 2 bases and at J to 3 bases, leaving 5 bases not matched to a gene. The CDR3 length is 15 residues. The CDR3 DNA reads TGTGCCAGCAGTTACCCCGGACAGGGATACTATGGCTACACCTTC. Its protein is CASSYPGQGYYGYTF.